This TCR beta chain was found in a study of T cells in Graves' hyperthyroidism and ophthalmopathy. Authors of the study amplified TCR beta CDR3 regions from RNA transcripts. Initially, a first-round RT-PCR of the TCR CDR3 employed the HTBI primer set. TCRdb re-called the multiplex PCR reads with MiXCR, one entry per CDR3 protein. The sample holds 200,000 to 250,000 distinct CDR3 sequences, around 17% seen once. Germline V lookup: CDR1 SGDLS, CDR2 YYNGEE. Germline trimming cut 3 bases from V and 2 bases from J; bases unmatched to any gene: 5. The CDR3 has 15 amino acids. In its sample, this clonotype was seen many times.

Sequenced material: blood. The chain carries TRBV9 and TRBJ2-1; the match to TRBD2 covers 7 bases. The receptor comes from a woman aged 18 to 35 with Graves' ophthalmopathy. The CDR3 loop is CASSDPSGAYNEQFF. The CDR3 DNA reads as TGTGCCAGCAGCGATCCTAGCGGAGCCTACAATGAGCAGTTCTTC.